These T cell receptor beta chains were read from a single sample in a study of T cell repertoires in cytomegalovirus infection. MiXCR, applied by TCRdb to the reads, yields one record per CDR3 protein. In the table there are about 900,000 distinct CDR3 sequences, about a third of which are singletons. Their antigens are not known. The source was cultured CD8+ T cells from PBMCs, collected from culture after CMV antigen stimulation. Receptors were obtained from a human donor in good health (CMV status not recorded). Some clones in this sample may be carry-over from other donors' samples. Both conserved end residues are part of each CDR3. The order of the fields is J gene, V gene, D gene, clone size, CDR3 DNA, CDR3 protein. D genes are given only for firm matches. Clone size, where shown, is once, few, many, or a class for clones that have expanded.

j_gene: TRBJ2-1
v_gene: TRBV19
d_gene: TRBD2
abundance: .
CDR3nt: TGTGCCAGTACTGAGAGAATAGCGGGGGATGAGCAGTTCTTC
CDR3aa: CASTERIAGDEQFF

j_gene: TRBJ1-5
v_gene: TRBV28
d_gene: .
abundance: .
CDR3nt: TGTGCCAGCACCCCGCCAGGGCAGGGGTATCAGCCCCAGCATTTT
CDR3aa: CASTPPGQGYQPQHF

j_gene: TRBJ1-1
v_gene: TRBV7-6
d_gene: .
abundance: many
CDR3nt: TGTGCCAGCAGCGTGGGGGGTGGTGAAGCTTTCTTT
CDR3aa: CASSVGGGEAFF

j_gene: TRBJ2-1
v_gene: TRBV6-1
d_gene: .
abundance: .
CDR3nt: TGTGCCAGCAGCGGACGAGGTTGGCCCCCAAATGAGCAGTTCTTC
CDR3aa: CASSGRGWPPNEQFF

j_gene: TRBJ1-6
v_gene: TRBV19
d_gene: .
abundance: .
CDR3nt: TGTGCCAGTAGTATAGCTCAGTCGAAGAATTCACCCCTCCACTTT
CDR3aa: CASSIAQSKNSPLHF

j_gene: TRBJ1-5
v_gene: TRBV7-2
d_gene: TRBD1
abundance: many
CDR3nt: TGTGCCAGCAGCTTAAACAGGGGATCCGAGGCCCAGCATTTT
CDR3aa: CASSLNRGSEAQHF

j_gene: TRBJ1-2
v_gene: TRBV6-6
d_gene: .
abundance: .
CDR3nt: TGTGCCAGCAGCGAAAACAAGTATGGCTACACCTTC
CDR3aa: CASSENKYGYTF

j_gene: TRBJ2-5
v_gene: TRBV11-1
d_gene: TRBD2
abundance: .
CDR3nt: TGTGCCACCAATTCGGGAGGGCAAGAGACCCAGTACTTC
CDR3aa: CATNSGGQETQYF

j_gene: TRBJ2-5
v_gene: TRBV20-1
d_gene: TRBD2
abundance: once
CDR3nt: TGCAGTGCTAGAGATATGGTAGCGGGCAACCAGTGGGAGACCCAGTACTTC
CDR3aa: CSARDMVAGNQWETQYF

j_gene: TRBJ2-1
v_gene: TRBV7-2
d_gene: .
abundance: many
CDR3nt: TGTGCCAGCAGCTTAGTTGGCCGGAGCTCCTACAATGAGCAGTTCTTC
CDR3aa: CASSLVGRSSYNEQFF

j_gene: TRBJ1-5
v_gene: TRBV19
d_gene: .
abundance: few
CDR3nt: TGTGCCAGTAGTATGGACTATAGCAATCAGCCCCAGCATTTT
CDR3aa: CASSMDYSNQPQHF

j_gene: TRBJ2-1
v_gene: TRBV19
d_gene: TRBD2
abundance: many
CDR3nt: TGTGCCAGTAGTATAGATCCGGGAGCGGGGGGCACTGATGAGCAGTTCTTC
CDR3aa: CASSIDPGAGGTDEQFF

j_gene: TRBJ1-2
v_gene: TRBV4-1
d_gene: .
abundance: .
CDR3nt: TGCGCCAGCAGCCAAGAGGTGGGGGACATCTCCTATGGCTACACCTTC
CDR3aa: CASSQEVGDISYGYTF

j_gene: TRBJ1-3
v_gene: TRBV2
d_gene: .
abundance: .
CDR3nt: TGTGCCAGCCCTACCCGGAGCTCTGGAAACACCATATATTTT
CDR3aa: CASPTRSSGNTIYF

j_gene: TRBJ1-4
v_gene: TRBV7-6
d_gene: TRBD1
abundance: few
CDR3nt: TGTGCCAGCAGCCAAAACAGGGGTGGTACTAATGAAAAACTGTTTTTT
CDR3aa: CASSQNRGGTNEKLFF

j_gene: TRBJ1-5
v_gene: TRBV6-1
d_gene: .
abundance: many
CDR3nt: TGTGCCAGCAGTGATGGACAGTATAGCAATCAGCCCCAGCATTTT
CDR3aa: CASSDGQYSNQPQHF

j_gene: TRBJ1-5
v_gene: TRBV27
d_gene: TRBD1
abundance: .
CDR3nt: TGTGCCAGCAGTTCTCACAGGGGGGGCAATCAGCCCCAGCATTTT
CDR3aa: CASSSHRGGNQPQHF

j_gene: TRBJ2-3
v_gene: TRBV2
d_gene: TRBD1
abundance: many
CDR3nt: TGTGCCAGCAGCGCCGGGACAGGGAAAATGACAGATACGCAGTATTTT
CDR3aa: CASSAGTGKMTDTQYF

j_gene: TRBJ1-2
v_gene: TRBV7-6
d_gene: TRBD1
abundance: .
CDR3nt: TGTGCCAGCAGCGTCGGGACAGGGTGGGGCTACACCTTC
CDR3aa: CASSVGTGWGYTF

j_gene: TRBJ1-1
v_gene: TRBV4-1
d_gene: .
abundance: .
CDR3nt: TGCGCCAGCAGCCAAGCGATCATAAGACGCACTGAAGCTTTCTTT
CDR3aa: CASSQAIIRRTEAFF

j_gene: TRBJ1-2
v_gene: TRBV7-8
d_gene: .
abundance: few
CDR3nt: TGTGCCAGCAGCTTCCCAGGGTCTGGCTACACCTTC
CDR3aa: CASSFPGSGYTF

j_gene: TRBJ1-4
v_gene: TRBV12-3/TRBV12-4
d_gene: .
abundance: .
CDR3nt: TGTGCCAGCAGCCGAGGACAGTATAATGAAAAACTGTTTTTT
CDR3aa: CASSRGQYNEKLFF

j_gene: TRBJ2-2
v_gene: TRBV7-9
d_gene: .
abundance: .
CDR3nt: TGTGCCAGCAACGAAAAGGGGGGTCGGCGCAACACCGGGGAGCTGTTTTTT
CDR3aa: CASNEKGGRRNTGELFF

j_gene: TRBJ2-1
v_gene: TRBV20-1
d_gene: .
abundance: few
CDR3nt: TGCAGTGCTAGAGAAGAGCGCGTACCCTACAATGAGCAGTTCTTC
CDR3aa: CSAREERVPYNEQFF

j_gene: TRBJ2-1
v_gene: TRBV20-1
d_gene: TRBD2
abundance: few
CDR3nt: TGCAGTGCTAGAGGCACTAGCGGGGGAGTTGAGCAGTTCTTC
CDR3aa: CSARGTSGGVEQFF

j_gene: TRBJ2-3
v_gene: TRBV2
d_gene: .
abundance: .
CDR3nt: TGTGCCAGCCTGCCCACTAGCACAGATACGCAGTATTTT
CDR3aa: CASLPTSTDTQYF

j_gene: TRBJ1-1
v_gene: TRBV11-1
d_gene: .
abundance: many
CDR3nt: TGTGCCAGCAGCCCATCGGGACACATGAACACTGAAGCTTTCTTT
CDR3aa: CASSPSGHMNTEAFF

j_gene: TRBJ2-7
v_gene: TRBV7-9
d_gene: .
abundance: many
CDR3nt: TGTGCCAGCAGCTCCCGGGACAGCGGGACCTACGAGCAGTACTTC
CDR3aa: CASSSRDSGTYEQYF

j_gene: TRBJ2-3
v_gene: TRBV7-7
d_gene: TRBD2
abundance: .
CDR3nt: TGTGCTAGCAGCCCCCTAGCGGGGGGCTTCACAGATACGCAGTATTTT
CDR3aa: CASSPLAGGFTDTQYF

j_gene: TRBJ2-3
v_gene: TRBV9
d_gene: .
abundance: .
CDR3nt: TGTGCCAGCAGCGCCAGGGACATCCCTAGCACAGATACGCAGTATTTT
CDR3aa: CASSARDIPSTDTQYF

j_gene: TRBJ1-1
v_gene: TRBV20-1
d_gene: .
abundance: .
CDR3nt: TGCAGTGCCCAATGGGTGAACACTGAAGCTTTCTTT
CDR3aa: CSAQWVNTEAFF

j_gene: TRBJ1-2
v_gene: TRBV24-1
d_gene: .
abundance: few
CDR3nt: TGTGCCACCAGTGATTCGGGCTATGGCTACACCTTC
CDR3aa: CATSDSGYGYTF

j_gene: TRBJ2-2
v_gene: TRBV24-1
d_gene: .
abundance: .
CDR3nt: TGTGCCACCAGTGACAGTGGAAGGGACACCGGGGAGCTGTTTTTT
CDR3aa: CATSDSGRDTGELFF

j_gene: TRBJ2-2
v_gene: TRBV2
d_gene: TRBD2
abundance: few
CDR3nt: TGTGCCAGCAGTGAAATAGGGGCTAGCGGGGCGAGGACCGGGGAGCTGTTTTTT
CDR3aa: CASSEIGASGARTGELFF

j_gene: TRBJ1-4
v_gene: TRBV6-6
d_gene: .
abundance: .
CDR3nt: TGTGCCAGCAGTTACTCGAATCCGGGAGCAACAACTAATGAAAAACTGTTTTTT
CDR3aa: CASSYSNPGATTNEKLFF

j_gene: TRBJ2-3
v_gene: TRBV6-8
d_gene: .
abundance: .
CDR3nt: TGTGCCAGCTCCATAATAGACAGCACAGAAACGCAGTATTTT
CDR3aa: CASSIIDSTETQYF

j_gene: TRBJ2-1
v_gene: TRBV10-2
d_gene: TRBD1
abundance: few
CDR3nt: TGCGCCAGCAGTAGACAGGGGGAACTTTACAATGAGCAGTTCTTC
CDR3aa: CASSRQGELYNEQFF

j_gene: TRBJ2-1
v_gene: TRBV4-2
d_gene: .
abundance: .
CDR3nt: TGTGCCAGCAGCTCTCTAGCAGGGGGGGGTTACAATGAGCAGTTCTTC
CDR3aa: CASSSLAGGGYNEQFF

j_gene: TRBJ1-4
v_gene: TRBV6-1
d_gene: .
abundance: few
CDR3nt: TGTGCCAGCAGTGAAGCGCCAGGAATGGAAGAAAAACTGTTTTTT
CDR3aa: CASSEAPGMEEKLFF

j_gene: TRBJ2-7
v_gene: TRBV15
d_gene: .
abundance: .
CDR3nt: TGTGCCACCAGCTCAGCTCGACAGGTCTACGAGCAGTACTTC
CDR3aa: CATSSARQVYEQYF

j_gene: TRBJ2-5
v_gene: TRBV7-8
d_gene: .
abundance: .
CDR3nt: TGTGCCAGCAGCGACCTCGGAGTACGAAAAGAGACCCAGTACTTC
CDR3aa: CASSDLGVRKETQYF

j_gene: TRBJ2-1
v_gene: TRBV2
d_gene: .
abundance: few
CDR3nt: TGTGCCAGCAGATACAGGGTGGGCCGCTCCTACAATGAGCAGTTCTTC
CDR3aa: CASRYRVGRSYNEQFF

j_gene: TRBJ2-1
v_gene: TRBV7-9
d_gene: TRBD1
abundance: .
CDR3nt: TGTGCCAGCAGCCCCGGACAGGTAAAAGGCTACAATGAGCAGTTCTTC
CDR3aa: CASSPGQVKGYNEQFF

j_gene: TRBJ2-1
v_gene: TRBV12-5
d_gene: .
abundance: few
CDR3nt: TGTGCTAGTGGTCCCCCCGACAGGGTGAACGGGGGTGAGCAGTTCTTC
CDR3aa: CASGPPDRVNGGEQFF

j_gene: TRBJ1-1
v_gene: TRBV25-1
d_gene: .
abundance: .
CDR3nt: TGTGCCAGCAGTGAATTATACGGATGGGGCCCGAACACTGAAGCTTTCTTT
CDR3aa: CASSELYGWGPNTEAFF